These T cell receptor beta chains were read from a single sample in a study of radiation and T cells in renal cell carcinoma. Clones were sequenced by immunoSEQ multiplex PCR, and TCRdb holds only the in-frame ones, with some missing. This table holds approximately 140,000 clones, 88% found once. The sample in question was blood, obtained from a patient whose treatment included radiotherapy and nephrectomy. The receptors stem from a woman aged 70-85 years with renal cell carcinoma. Each CDR3 is given with its conserved first and last residue. The order of the fields is D gene, J gene, CDR3 length, V gene, clone size, CDR3 DNA, CDR3 protein. D genes are given only for firm matches. Rows may omit the clone size; those that give it use once, few, many or a size class.

>-|TRBJ2-3|16|TRBV27|-
TGTGCCAGCAGTTTTCGGCGGGGTGCTAGCACAGATACGCAGTATTTT
CASSFRRGASTDTQYF
>-|TRBJ2-4|14|TRBV19|-
TGTGCCAGTACGCCGGGGAGAGCCAAAAACATTCAGTACTTC
CASTPGRAKNIQYF
>-|TRBJ2-1|15|TRBV5-1|few
TGCGCCAGCAGCTTGGGGACAGTCTCCTACAATGAGCAGTTCTTC
CASSLGTVSYNEQFF
>-|TRBJ1-1|13|TRBV19|-
TGTGCCAGTGGGGGGCAGTGGAACACTGAAGCTTTCTTT
CASGGQWNTEAFF
>-|TRBJ1-1|14|TRBV9|-
TGTGCCAGCAGCGTAGCGGTCAGGAACACTGAAGCTTTCTTT
CASSVAVRNTEAFF
>TRBD1|TRBJ1-2|15|TRBV19|few
TGTGCCAGTAGTACCCGACAGGGGAGAGTCTATGGCTACACCTTC
CASSTRQGRVYGYTF
>-|TRBJ2-3|17|TRBV5-1|-
TGCGCCAGCAGCTCATCGGCGGGGGCGAGAAGTACAGATACGCAGTATTTT
CASSSSAGARSTDTQYF
>-|TRBJ1-5|15|TRBV19|-
TGTGCCACCAGGCGCGGGGAGGCAGGCTTCCAGCCCCAGCATTTT
CATRRGEAGFQPQHF
>-|TRBJ2-3|13|TRBV4-1|-
TGCGCCAGCAGCCAAATCGACACAGATACGCAGTATTTT
CASSQIDTDTQYF
>-|TRBJ2-3|13|TRBV5-6|-
TGTGCCAGCAGCAAAACCGGGACAGATACGCAGTATTTT
CASSKTGTDTQYF
>TRBD1|TRBJ1-2|18|TRBV12-5|-
TGTGCTAGTGGGTCATTCAGACAGGGGGCGCTTACGGAGGCGGGCTACACCTTC
CASGSFRQGALTEAGYTF
>TRBD1|TRBJ1-1|17|TRBV13|-
TGTGCCAGCAGCTTACGACAAGGGGGCAGGGTGAACACTGAAGCTTTCTTT
CASSLRQGGRVNTEAFF
>-|TRBJ2-5|14|TRBV28|-
TGTGCCAGCCTCGGCGGGGGCAGATGGGAGACCCAGTACTTC
CASLGGGRWETQYF
>TRBD1|TRBJ2-3|16|TRBV2|-
TGTGCCAGCAGTGGGGTGGACAGGGTAGTGACAGATACGCAGTATTTT
CASSGVDRVVTDTQYF
>-|TRBJ1-1|15|TRBV19|-
TGTGCCAGTAGTATCGGCTCTGGGCAGAACACTGAAGCTTTCTTT
CASSIGSGQNTEAFF
>-|TRBJ1-2|13|TRBV4-3|-
TGCGCCAGCAGCCCGACGGTAAACTATGGCTACACCTTC
CASSPTVNYGYTF
>TRBD1|TRBJ1-4|15|TRBV7-9|-
TGTGCCAGCAGCTCCGCCGGGACAGGCAATGAAAAACTGTTTTTT
CASSSAGTGNEKLFF
>TRBD2|TRBJ2-7|13|TRBV27|-
TGTGCCAGCAGTGGGACTAGCGGTTACGAGCAGTACTTC
CASSGTSGYEQYF
>-|TRBJ2-7|13|TRBV6-5|-
TGTGCCAGCAGTTACTCGGAAGGGGGCGAGCAGTACTTC
CASSYSEGGEQYF
>-|TRBJ2-7|15|TRBV11-2|-
TGTGCCAGCAGCCCTTACCGTCCGGCGCCCTACGAGCAGTACTTC
CASSPYRPAPYEQYF
>-|TRBJ2-6|18|TRBV7-2|-
TGTGCCAGCAGCTTACGGTCCAGGGGCTTGACTGGGGCCAACGTCCTGACTTTC
CASSLRSRGLTGANVLTF
>-|TRBJ1-2|13|TRBV2|-
TGTGCCAGCAGTGATCGGGGGAACTATGGCTACACCTTC
CASSDRGNYGYTF
>-|TRBJ2-1|14|TRBV7-9|-
TGTGCCAGCCTCTTAGAGCAGGGCATGGGGGAGCAGTTCTTC
CASLLEQGMGEQFF
>-|TRBJ1-2|14|TRBV5-6|-
TGTGCCAGCAGCTTCACAGGGCTTCCCCTAGGCTACACCTTC
CASSFTGLPLGYTF
>-|TRBJ2-7|15|TRBV27|-
TGTGCCAGCAGCCCCCTCCGGCTTTCGGTCTACGAGCAGTACTTC
CASSPLRLSVYEQYF
>-|TRBJ1-2|14|TRBV2|-
TGTGCCAGCAGTGAATACCCAGGGAACTATGGCTACACCTTC
CASSEYPGNYGYTF
>TRBD2|TRBJ2-7|13|TRBV7-9|-
TGTGCCGCGGGGACTAGCGCCTCCTACGAGCAGTACTTC
CAAGTSASYEQYF
>TRBD2|TRBJ2-3|16|TRBV10-3|-
TGTGCCATCAGTGAGCCCCTAGCGGGGGGCACAGATACGCAGTATTTT
CAISEPLAGGTDTQYF
>-|TRBJ1-1|13|TRBV29-1|few
TGCAGCGTTGAACGGGGAGGGAACACTGAAGCTTTCTTT
CSVERGGNTEAFF
>-|TRBJ2-1|15|TRBV7-2|-
TGTGCCAGCAGCGGACGTAGCGGACTTAACAATGAGCAGTTCTTC
CASSGRSGLNNEQFF
>TRBD1|TRBJ2-7|13|TRBV30|-
TGTGCCTGGCTATCACAGGGGTCCTACGAGCAGTACTTC
CAWLSQGSYEQYF
>-|TRBJ2-2|13|TRBV7-6|-
TGTGCCAGCAGTTCACGCTTGGGCGGGGAGCTGTTTTTT
CASSSRLGGELFF
>-|TRBJ2-3|16|TRBV27|-
TGTGCCAGCAGTTTGACTTCGGGATACGGTACAGATACGCAGTATTTT
CASSLTSGYGTDTQYF
>TRBD1|TRBJ2-7|16|TRBV11-2|once
TGTGCCAGCAGCGGGGGGGGACAGGGGTCACCCTACGAGCAGTACTTC
CASSGGGQGSPYEQYF
>-|TRBJ1-5|14|TRBV4-2|-
TGTGCCAGCAGCCCCTCTCCGCGCAATCAGCCCCAGCATTTT
CASSPSPRNQPQHF
>-|TRBJ2-1|12|TRBV5-6|-
TGTGCCAGCAGCTTGAAACGGGGCGAGCAGTTCTTC
CASSLKRGEQFF
>-|TRBJ1-1|15|TRBV30|-
TGTGCCTGGAGACGGCGGGGGGGAGAGAACACTGAAGCTTTCTTT
CAWRRRGGENTEAFF
>-|TRBJ1-1|13|TRBV18|few
TGTGCCAGCTCCCCCAGGGGTTACACTGAAGCTTTCTTT
CASSPRGYTEAFF
>-|TRBJ1-5|15|TRBV30|-
TGTGCCTGGCGATCGAAGGACAGACCAAATCAGCCCCAGCATTTT
CAWRSKDRPNQPQHF
>-|TRBJ1-3|14|TRBV28|-
TGTGCCAGCAGTTTCACAGCCCCGTTAAACACCATATATTTT
CASSFTAPLNTIYF
>TRBD1|TRBJ2-1|14|TRBV6-1|-
TGTGCCAGCATTAGGACAGGGAAGGTCAATGGGCAGTTCTTC
CASIRTGKVNGQFF
>-|TRBJ1-3|15|TRBV25-1|-
TGTGCCAGCAGTGAATTCGGGGTCACCGGAAACACCATATATTTT
CASSEFGVTGNTIYF
>-|TRBJ1-2|15|TRBV15|once
TGTGCCACCAGCAGAGATCAGAGCACGGCTGGAGTCTACACCTTC
CATSRDQSTAGVYTF
>TRBD2|TRBJ2-1|16|TRBV14|-
TGTGCCAGCAGCCAAGTAGCGGGGGGGGCCTACAATGAGCAGTTCTTC
CASSQVAGGAYNEQFF
>-|TRBJ1-4|13|TRBV27|-
TGTGCCAGCAGTTTAAGGCGCGGTGAAAAACTGTTTTTT
CASSLRRGEKLFF
>TRBD1|TRBJ1-3|15|TRBV6-5|-
TGTGCCAGCAGCCTAGGGGGCCTATCTGGAAACACCATATATTTT
CASSLGGLSGNTIYF
>-|TRBJ2-7|13|TRBV30|-
TGTGCCTGGTCCGGGAGCTTCTGGGCAGAGCAGTACTTC
CAWSGSFWAEQYF
>-|TRBJ1-3|14|TRBV6-5|-
TGTGCCAGCAGTTACGGCGGCAGGGAAGACACCATATATTTT
CASSYGGREDTIYF
>-|TRBJ2-3|13|TRBV6-1|-
TGTGCCAGCATAAGGTCTTTCGGGGATACGCAGTATTTT
CASIRSFGDTQYF